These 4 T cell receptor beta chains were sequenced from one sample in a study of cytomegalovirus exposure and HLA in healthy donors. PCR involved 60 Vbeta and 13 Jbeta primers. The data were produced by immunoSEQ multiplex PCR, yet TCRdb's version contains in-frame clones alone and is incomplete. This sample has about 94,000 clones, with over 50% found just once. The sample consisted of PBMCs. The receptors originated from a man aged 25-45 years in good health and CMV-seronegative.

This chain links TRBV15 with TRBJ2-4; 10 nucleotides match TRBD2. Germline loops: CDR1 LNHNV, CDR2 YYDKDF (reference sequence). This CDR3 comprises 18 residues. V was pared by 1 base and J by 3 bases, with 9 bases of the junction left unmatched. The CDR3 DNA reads TGTGCCACCAGCAGAGGAAGCGGGGGGGCATCGAGCAAAAACATTCAGTACTTC. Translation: CATSRGSGGASSKNIQYF.

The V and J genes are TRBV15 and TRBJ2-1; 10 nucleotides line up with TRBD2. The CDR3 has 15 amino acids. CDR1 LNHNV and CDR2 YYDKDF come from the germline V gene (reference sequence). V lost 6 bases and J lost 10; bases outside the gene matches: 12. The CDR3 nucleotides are TGTGCCACCAGACCTACGGTAGCGGGAGGTGGCGAGCAGTTCTTC. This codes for CATRPTVAGGGEQFF.

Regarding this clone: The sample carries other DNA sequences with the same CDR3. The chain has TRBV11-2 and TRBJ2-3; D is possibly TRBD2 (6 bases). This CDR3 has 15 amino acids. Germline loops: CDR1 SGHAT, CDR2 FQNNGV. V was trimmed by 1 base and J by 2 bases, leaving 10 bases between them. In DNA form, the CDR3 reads TGTGCCAGCAGCTTAGGAGGGAGGAACACAGATACGCAGTATTTT. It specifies CASSLGGRNTDTQYF. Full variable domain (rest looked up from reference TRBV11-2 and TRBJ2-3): EAGVAQSPRYKIIEKRQSVAFWCNPISGHATLYWYQQILGQGPKLLIQFQNNGVVDDSQLPKDRFSAERLKGVDSTLKIQPAKLEDSAVYLCASSLGGRNTDTQYFGPGTRLTVL.

CDR3: CASSPPPGWNTEAFF. CDR3 in DNA: TGTGCCAGCAGCCCGCCCCCGGGGTGGAACACTGAAGCTTTCTTT. The chain carries TRBV7-2 and TRBJ1-1; no definite D call. V was trimmed by 5 bases and J by 1 base, leaving 14 bases between them. Germline V lookup: CDR1 SGHTA, CDR2 FQGNSA. The CDR3 loop spans 15 amino acids.